A single T cell receptor beta chain is shown here with its context. The data derive from a study of blood T cell repertoires in COVID-19. Study details: Samples taken during acute and convalescent COVID-19 were collected in the United States, Italy and Spain.

CDR3 size: 14 residues. The V end lost 2 bases, the J end lost 8 bases, and 12 bases lay between the germline ends. From germline, CDR1 is MNHEY and CDR2 SVGAGI. Per the original data handling: How many nucleated cells were present was estimated from reference gene primer amplification. Clones were read by immunoSEQ multiplex PCR, and TCRdb kept only the in-frame ones, dropping some. The D gene and trimming were derived from the DNA, and the V and J assignments and clone size from that table. The sample includes tens of thousands of clones, around 84% of them seen just once. Sequenced input: peripheral blood. The V call is TRBV6-5, the J call TRBJ1-4, with unresolved D. This receptor was taken from a woman between 50 and 59 years old with acute or convalescent COVID-19. This CDR3 reads CASSYGMSGEKLFF. CDR3 DNA sequence: TGTGCCAGCAGTTACGGAATGTCCGGGGAAAAACTGTTTTTT.